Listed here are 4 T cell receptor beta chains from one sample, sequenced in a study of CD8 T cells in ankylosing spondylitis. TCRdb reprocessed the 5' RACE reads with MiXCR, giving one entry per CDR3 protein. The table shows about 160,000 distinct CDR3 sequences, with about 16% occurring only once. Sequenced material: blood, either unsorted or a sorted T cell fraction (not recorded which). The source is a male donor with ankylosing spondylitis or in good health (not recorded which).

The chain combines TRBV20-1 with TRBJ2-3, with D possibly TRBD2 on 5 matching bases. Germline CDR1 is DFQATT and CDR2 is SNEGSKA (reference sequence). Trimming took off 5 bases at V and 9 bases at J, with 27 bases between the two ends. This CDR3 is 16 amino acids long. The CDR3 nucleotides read TGCAGTGCTGAATCCGTCGGACTTGGTTTTTATGACACGCAGTATTTT. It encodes CSAESVGLGFYDTQYF.

The CDR3 loop reads CASSFGQSAFSKNIQYF. CDR3 nucleotide sequence: TGCGCCAGCAGCTTTGGGCAAAGCGCTTTTTCCAAAAACATTCAGTACTTC. The rearrangement uses TRBV5-1 and TRBJ2-4; D unresolved. This CDR3 is 17 amino acids long. The V and J ends lost 2 bases and 2 bases respectively, with 17 bases between them. Germline values: CDR1 SGHRS, CDR2 YFSETQ. The variable domain in full, with the rest retrieved from reference TRBV5-1 and TRBJ2-4, is KAGVTQTPRYLIKTRGQQVTLSCSPISGHRSVSWYQQTPGQGLQFLFEYFSETQRNKGNFPGRFSGRQFSNSRSEMNVSTLELGDSALYLCASSFGQSAFSKNIQYFGAGTRLSVL.

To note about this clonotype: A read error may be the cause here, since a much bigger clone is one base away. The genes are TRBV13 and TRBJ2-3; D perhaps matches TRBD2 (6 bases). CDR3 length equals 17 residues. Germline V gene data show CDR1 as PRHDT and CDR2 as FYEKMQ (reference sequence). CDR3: CVSSLGGANIGTDTQYF. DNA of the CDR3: TGTGTCAGCAGCTTAGGCGGGGCCAACATCGGCACAGATACGCAGTATTTT.

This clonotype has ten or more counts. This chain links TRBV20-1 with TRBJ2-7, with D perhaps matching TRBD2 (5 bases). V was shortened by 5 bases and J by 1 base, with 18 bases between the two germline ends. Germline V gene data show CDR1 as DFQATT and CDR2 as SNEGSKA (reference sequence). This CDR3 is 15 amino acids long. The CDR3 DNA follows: TGCAGTGCTCACCTTATGGCGGGTCGGTCCTACGAGCAGTACTTC. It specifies CSAHLMAGRSYEQYF.